The 19 T cell receptor beta chains below were found in one sample sequenced in a study of shared clonotypes between healthy human individuals. Libraries were prepared by immunoSEQ multiplex PCR; TCRdb keeps only in-frame clonotypes and omits some of them. This table holds 2 million to 3 million clones, roughly nine tenths found once. The material sequenced was naive CD4+ T cells sorted from blood. Specified subset: CD45RA+ positively selected. The receptors were gathered from a man younger than 30 in good health.

J is TRBJ1-1 and V is TRBV29-1, with D uncertain. The V gene's germline CDR1 is SQVTM and CDR2 ANQGSEA. Deletions cut 1 base from V and 5 bases from J, with 14 bases between. This CDR3 comprises 14 residues. CDR3 residues: CSVEGEELRTEAFF. The CDR3 DNA follows: TGCAGCGTTGAAGGGGAGGAGCTGAGAACTGAAGCTTTCTTT.

This sequence joins TRBV5-1 and TRBJ2-1, with no clear D. Trimming pared 0 bases from V and 13 bases from J, leaving 11 bases between. Germline assignment: CDR1 SGHRS and CDR2 YFSETQ. CDR3 length: 12 residues. CDR3: CASSLEAATQFF. The CDR3 DNA sequence: TGCGCCAGCAGCTTGGAGGCAGCCACCCAGTTCTTC.

The V call is TRBV6-6, the J call TRBJ2-1; TRBD2 aligns across 7 bases. This CDR3 has 13 residues. Trimming removed 4 bases from V and 7 bases from J; junction bases left unmatched: 4. CDR1 MNHNY and CDR2 SVGAGI come from the germline V gene (reference sequence). CDR3 residues: CASSSGLVNEQFF. The CDR3 DNA sequence: TGTGCCAGCAGTTCTGGACTAGTAAATGAGCAGTTCTTC.

Remarks on this clone: Different DNA sequences within this sample yield the same CDR3. This rearrangement joins TRBV5-1 to TRBJ2-2, with 13 bases aligning to TRBD2. V dropped 4 bases and J dropped 2; count of bases not matched to a gene: 2. CDR3 length: 16 residues. Germline-derived CDR1 and CDR2 are SGHRS and YFSETQ. CDR3 region: CASSRGLAGNTGELFF. CDR3 sequence (DNA): TGCGCCAGCAGCAGGGGACTAGCGGGAAACACCGGGGAGCTGTTTTTT.

The chain employs TRBV11-2 and TRBJ1-1; D gene unclear. This CDR3 spans 15 amino acids. Trimming removed 5 bases from V and 8 bases from J, with 21 bases in between. The germline V gene encodes CDR1 SGHAT and CDR2 FQNNGV. The CDR3 loop reads CASSPLTSDTLEAFF. CDR3 DNA sequence: TGTGCCAGCAGCCCACTGACTAGTGACACCTTGGAAGCTTTCTTT.

In DNA form, the CDR3 reads TGCGCCAGCAGCCATGGACTAGCCCCCGGGGAGCTGTTTTTT. This sequence encodes CASSHGLAPGELFF. The genes are TRBV4-1 and TRBJ2-2, with 8 bases that match TRBD2. The CDR3 spans 14 residues. Germline loops: CDR1 MGHRA, CDR2 YSYEKL. V dropped 3 bases and J dropped 6; count of bases not matched to a gene: 3.

The V call is TRBV6-5, the J call TRBJ2-3; D call uncertain. CDR1 MNHEY and CDR2 SVGAGI come from the germline V gene. CDR3 size: 14 residues. V lost 4 bases and J 2 bases, leaving 10 bases between the germline ends. The CDR3 reads CASSFSQNTDTQYF. In nucleotides, the CDR3 is TGTGCCAGCAGTTTCTCGCAGAACACAGATACGCAGTATTTT.

This chain joins TRBV19 and TRBJ1-2; D is possibly TRBD1 (5 bases). V dropped 4 bases and J dropped 4 bases, with 19 bases sitting between them. Looked up from germline, CDR1 is LNHDA and CDR2 is SQIVND (reference sequence). The CDR3 has 16 amino acids. The CDR3 loop is CASSTPARVDGYGYTF. DNA of the CDR3: TGTGCCAGTAGTACCCCCGCCAGGGTAGACGGCTATGGCTACACCTTC.

This clone was found once. The chain is built from TRBV18 and TRBJ1-5, with D unclear. This CDR3 is built from 16 residues. The germline gives CDR1 KGHSH, CDR2 LQKENI. With 6 bases removed from V and 0 bases from J, the gap between germline ends came to 15 bases. The CDR3 spells CASSLWGRNSNQPQHF. The CDR3, as DNA: TGTGCCAGCTCCCTATGGGGTAGGAATAGCAATCAGCCCCAGCATTTT.

This clone was observed a single time. The chain has TRBV9 and TRBJ2-3; D may correspond to TRBD1 or TRBD2 (7 bases each). V dropped 4 bases and J dropped 9 bases, with 15 bases sitting between them. CDR3 length: 13 residues. Germline values: CDR1 SGDLS, CDR2 YYNGEE. In nucleotides, the CDR3 is TGTGCCAGCAGCCCCCAGGGGGGAGGGACGCAGTATTTT. It yields the protein CASSPQGGGTQYF.

This clone was found a few times. The chain carries TRBV2 and TRBJ1-6, with 7 nucleotides matching TRBD1. V lost 6 bases and J lost 9; bases outside the gene matches: 23. Germline V gene data show CDR1 as SNHLY and CDR2 as FYNNEI. The CDR3 spans 19 residues. The DNA of the CDR3 is TGTGCCAGCAGCCGATCCCGAGACAGGGCGGGGAAGGCGGGTTCACCCCTCCACTTT. Its translation: CASSRSRDRAGKAGSPLHF.

The V and J genes are TRBV10-2 and TRBJ2-7; D remains unclear. Germline CDR1 reads WSHSY; CDR2 reads SAAADI. V lost 6 bases and J lost 4, with 7 bases in between. The CDR3 has 11 residues. CDR3: CASSLSYEQYF. The CDR3 coding sequence is TGCGCCAGCAGCCTCTCGTACGAGCAGTACTTC.

This clone is a singleton in its sample. The chain uses TRBV10-1 and TRBJ2-1; perhaps TRBD1 as D (5 bases). Germline V gene sequence: CDR1 WNHNN, CDR2 SYGVQD (reference sequence). This CDR3 region has 16 residues. Deletions cut 3 bases from V and 1 base from J, with 13 bases between. The chain's CDR3 is CASSDLSRGSYNEQFF. The CDR3 DNA follows: TGCGCCAGCAGTGACCTCTCTAGGGGTTCCTACAATGAGCAGTTCTTC.

The chain combines TRBV4-1 with TRBJ2-5; unclear D gene. This CDR3 spans 16 amino acids. V was shortened by 1 base and J by 1 base, with 13 bases between the two germline ends. Germline V CDR1 and CDR2: MGHRA, YSYEKL. The CDR3 loop is CASSQGVDPIQETQYF. The CDR3 region has the DNA TGCGCCAGCAGCCAAGGCGTCGACCCTATCCAAGAGACCCAGTACTTC.

V usage is TRBV5-1 and J usage is TRBJ2-3, with 8 bases identical to TRBD1. This CDR3 has 14 amino acids. Germline assignment: CDR1 SGHRS and CDR2 YFSETQ. V lost 3 bases and J lost 6; bases outside the gene matches: 6. In DNA form, the CDR3 reads TGCGCCAGCAGCTCGTCAGGGGGCAGGGATACGCAGTATTTT. Its translation is CASSSSGGRDTQYF.

CDR3 region: CASSLRTRGNSPLHF. CDR3 DNA: TGTGCCAGCAGCCTCAGGACAAGGGGTAATTCACCCCTCCACTTT. J is TRBJ1-6 and V is TRBV5-6; D might be TRBD1 (5 bases). Germline-derived CDR1 and CDR2 are SGHDT and YYEEEE. This CDR3 spans 15 amino acids. Trimming removed 4 bases from V and 6 bases from J, with 14 bases in between.

This clone was recorded a few times. The chain recombines TRBV6-5 with TRBJ2-7; TRBD2 agrees at 9 bases. Losses at the gene ends were 0 bases for V and 5 bases for J; bases not matched to a gene: 5. CDR3 length: 15 amino acids. CDR1 is MNHEY and CDR2 is SVGAGI in the germline V gene. The CDR3 loop is CASSYSSGRSNEQYF. In DNA, the CDR3 is TGTGCCAGCAGTTACTCGAGCGGGAGGTCAAACGAGCAGTACTTC.

The chain is built from TRBV19 and TRBJ2-7, with D hard to call. CDR3 length equals 13 residues. Per the germline V gene, CDR1 is LNHDA and CDR2 is SQIVND (reference sequence). Trimming shortened V by 6 bases and J by 3 bases, and 12 bases separated the two germline ends. The CDR3, as DNA: TGTGCCAGTAGCCTAGGCAGGAGCTACGAGCAGTACTTC. As protein: CASSLGRSYEQYF.

This clone has more than one count but fewer than ten. This chain joins TRBV18 and TRBJ1-5; TRBD1 agrees at 7 bases. The V gene's germline CDR1 is KGHSH and CDR2 LQKENI. J gave up 2 bases and V 5 bases, and 9 bases lay outside the gene matches. This CDR3 spans 16 amino acids. The CDR3 DNA reads as TGTGCCAGCTCAACTAAACAGGGGAACGGCAATCAGCCCCAGCATTTT. The encoded protein is CASSTKQGNGNQPQHF. Variable domain in full (rest from reference TRBV18 and TRBJ1-5): NAGVMQNPRHLVRRRGQEARLRCSPMKGHSHVYWYRQLPEEGLKFMVYLQKENIIDESGMPKERFSAEFPKEGPSILRIQQVVRGDSAAYFCASSTKQGNGNQPQHFGDGTRLSIL.